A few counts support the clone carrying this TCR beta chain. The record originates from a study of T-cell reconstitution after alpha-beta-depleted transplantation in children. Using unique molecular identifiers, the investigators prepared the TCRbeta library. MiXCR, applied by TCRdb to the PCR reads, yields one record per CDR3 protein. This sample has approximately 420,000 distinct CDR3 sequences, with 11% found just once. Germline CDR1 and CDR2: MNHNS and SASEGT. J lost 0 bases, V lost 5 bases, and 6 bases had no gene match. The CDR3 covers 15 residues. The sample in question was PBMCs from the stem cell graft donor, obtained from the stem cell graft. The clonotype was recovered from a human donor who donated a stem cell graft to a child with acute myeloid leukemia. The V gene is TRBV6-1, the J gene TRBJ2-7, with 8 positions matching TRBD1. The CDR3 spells CASSLRTGTSYEQYF. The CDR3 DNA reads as TGTGCCAGCAGTCTAAGGACAGGGACCTCCTACGAGCAGTACTTC.